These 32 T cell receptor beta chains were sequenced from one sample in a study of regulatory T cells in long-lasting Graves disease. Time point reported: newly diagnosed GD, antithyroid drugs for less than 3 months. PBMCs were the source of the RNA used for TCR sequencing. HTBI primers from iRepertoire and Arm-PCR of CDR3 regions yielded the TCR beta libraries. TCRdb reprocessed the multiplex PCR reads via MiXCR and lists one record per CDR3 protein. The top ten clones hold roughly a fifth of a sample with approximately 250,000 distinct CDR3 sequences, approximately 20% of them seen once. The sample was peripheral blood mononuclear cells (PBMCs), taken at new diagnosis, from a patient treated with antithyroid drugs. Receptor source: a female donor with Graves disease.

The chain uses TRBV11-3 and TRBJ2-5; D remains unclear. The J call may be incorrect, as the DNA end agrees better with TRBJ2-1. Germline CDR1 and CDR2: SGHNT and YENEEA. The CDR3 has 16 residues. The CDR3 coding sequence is TGTGCCAGCAGCTTAGGGTCGGACGGTGCTGACAATGAGCAGTTCTTC. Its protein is CASSLGSDGADNEQFF.

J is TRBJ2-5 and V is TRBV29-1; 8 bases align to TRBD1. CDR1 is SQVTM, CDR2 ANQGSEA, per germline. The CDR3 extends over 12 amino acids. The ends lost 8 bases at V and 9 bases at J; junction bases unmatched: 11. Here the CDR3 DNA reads TGCAGCTTATCGGCAGGGGGCGCGGCCCAGTACTTC. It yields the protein CSLSAGGAAQYF.

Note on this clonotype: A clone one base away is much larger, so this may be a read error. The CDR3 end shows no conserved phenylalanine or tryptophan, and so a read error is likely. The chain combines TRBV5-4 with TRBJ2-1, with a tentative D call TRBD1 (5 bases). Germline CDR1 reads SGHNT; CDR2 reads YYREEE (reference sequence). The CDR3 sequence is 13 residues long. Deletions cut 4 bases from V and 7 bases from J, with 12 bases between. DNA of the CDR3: TGTGCCAGCAGCGACAGCGTCGGGAATGAGCAGTTCTTG. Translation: CASSDSVGNEQFL.

The CDR3, as DNA: TGTGCCAGCAGCCCCCACGGGGACTATGGCTACACCTTC. It encodes CASSPHGDYGYTF. The chain carries TRBV28 and TRBJ1-2; D is unresolved. The germline V gene has CDR1 MDHEN and CDR2 SYDVKM. This CDR3 has 13 residues. V was pared by 6 bases and J by 3 bases, with 11 bases between.

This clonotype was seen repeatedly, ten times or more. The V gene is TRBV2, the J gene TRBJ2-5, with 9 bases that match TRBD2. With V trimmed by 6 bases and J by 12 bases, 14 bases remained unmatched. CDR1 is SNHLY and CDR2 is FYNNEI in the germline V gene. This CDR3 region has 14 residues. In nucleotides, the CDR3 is TGTGCCAGCAGGGCCGCAACTGGCGGGAGGGCAGAGTACTTC. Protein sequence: CASRAATGGRAEYF.

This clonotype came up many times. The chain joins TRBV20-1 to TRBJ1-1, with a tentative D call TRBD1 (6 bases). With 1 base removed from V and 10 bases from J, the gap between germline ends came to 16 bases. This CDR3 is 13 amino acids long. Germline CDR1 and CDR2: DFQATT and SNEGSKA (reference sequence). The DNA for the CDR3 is TGCAGTGCTAGAGGAGCAGGGGATTACGGAGCTTTCTTT. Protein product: CSARGAGDYGAFF.

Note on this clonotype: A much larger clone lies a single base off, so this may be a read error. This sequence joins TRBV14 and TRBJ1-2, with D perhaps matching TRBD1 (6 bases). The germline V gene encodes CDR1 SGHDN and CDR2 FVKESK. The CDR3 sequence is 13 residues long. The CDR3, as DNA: TGTGCCAACAGCCCGTCCGGGACAAAAGGCTACACCTTC. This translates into CANSPSGTKGYTF.

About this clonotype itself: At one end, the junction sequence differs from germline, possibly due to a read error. CDR3 sequence: CAISESRAGGQETQYW. Written as DNA, the CDR3 is TGTGCCATCAGTGAGTCTCGAGCGGGAGGCCAAGAGACCCAGTACTGG. This chain links TRBV10-3 with TRBJ2-5; TRBD2 agrees at 9 bases. CDR1 and CDR2 from the germline V gene are ENHRY and SYGVKD. This CDR3 has 16 residues.

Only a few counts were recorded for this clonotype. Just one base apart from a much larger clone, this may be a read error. The CDR3 bases are TGTGCCAGCAGACTCTACAATGAGCAGCTCTTC. Amino acid sequence: CASRLYNEQLF. V gene TRBV28 combines with J gene TRBJ2-1; D gene ambiguous. Germline CDR1 reads MDHEN; CDR2 reads SYDVKM. The CDR3 is 11 amino acids.

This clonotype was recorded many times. For the CDR3, the DNA is TGTGCCAGCAGCGCATTAGCGGGAGCGTCAGATACGCAGTATTTT. This codes for CASSALAGASDTQYF. V usage is TRBV11-1 and J usage is TRBJ2-3; 9 bases are shared with TRBD2. Germline V CDR1 and CDR2: SGHAT, FQDESV (reference sequence). V shed 5 bases, J shed 4 bases, and the junction held 7 bases outside the gene matches. CDR3 size: 15 residues.

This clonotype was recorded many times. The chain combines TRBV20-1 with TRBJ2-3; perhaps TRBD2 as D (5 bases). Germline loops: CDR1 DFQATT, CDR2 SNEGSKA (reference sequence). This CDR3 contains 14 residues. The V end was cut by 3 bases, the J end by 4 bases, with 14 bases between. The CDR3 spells CSARRSSLPDTQYF. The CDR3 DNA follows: TGCAGTGCTAGGAGGTCTAGCCTCCCAGATACGCAGTATTTT.

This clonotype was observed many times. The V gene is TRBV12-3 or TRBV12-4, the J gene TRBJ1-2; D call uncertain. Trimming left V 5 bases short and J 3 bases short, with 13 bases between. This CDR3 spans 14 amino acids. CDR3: CASSTPSGYYGYTF. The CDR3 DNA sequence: TGTGCCAGCAGTACGCCTTCTGGCTACTATGGCTACACCTTC.

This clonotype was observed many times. CDR3 region: CASSPYSGEQYF. The CDR3 DNA is TGTGCCAGCTCACCATATAGCGGCGAGCAGTACTTC. The chain has TRBV18 and TRBJ2-7, with TRBD2 as a possible D gene (6 bases). The CDR3 runs to 12 residues. V dropped 2 bases and J dropped 6 bases, with 8 bases sitting between them. Germline CDR1 KGHSH, CDR2 LQKENI. The whole variable domain, remainder taken from reference TRBV18 and TRBJ2-7, is NAGVMQNPRHLVRRRGQEARLRCSPMKGHSHVYWYRQLPEEGLKFMVYLQKENIIDESGMPKERFSAEFPKEGPSILRIQQVVRGDSAAYFCASSPYSGEQYFGPGTRLTVT.

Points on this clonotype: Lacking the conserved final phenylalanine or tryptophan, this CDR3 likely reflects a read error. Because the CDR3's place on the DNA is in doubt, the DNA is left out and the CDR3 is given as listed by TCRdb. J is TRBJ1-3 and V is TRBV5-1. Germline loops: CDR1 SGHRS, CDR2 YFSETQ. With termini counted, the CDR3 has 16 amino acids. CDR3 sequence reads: CASSLSGPSSGNTRYI.

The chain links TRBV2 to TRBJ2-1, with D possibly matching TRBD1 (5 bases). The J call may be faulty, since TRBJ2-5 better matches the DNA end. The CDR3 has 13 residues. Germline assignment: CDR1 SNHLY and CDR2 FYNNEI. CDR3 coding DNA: TGTGCCAGCAAGACAGACATACAAGAGACCCAGTACTTC. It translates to CASKTDIQETQYF.

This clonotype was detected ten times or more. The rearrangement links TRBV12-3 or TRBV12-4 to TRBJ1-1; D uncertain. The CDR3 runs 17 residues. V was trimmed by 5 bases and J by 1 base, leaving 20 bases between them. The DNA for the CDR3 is TGTGCCAGCAGTCAACTAGGGCGCGGGAGTTGGAACACTGAAGCTTTCTTT. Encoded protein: CASSQLGRGSWNTEAFF.

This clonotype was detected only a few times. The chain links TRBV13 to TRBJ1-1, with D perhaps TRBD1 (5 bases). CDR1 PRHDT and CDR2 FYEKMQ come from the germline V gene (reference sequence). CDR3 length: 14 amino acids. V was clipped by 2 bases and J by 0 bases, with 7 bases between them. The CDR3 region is CASSLMGLNTEAFF. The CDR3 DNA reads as TGTGCCAGCAGCTTAATGGGACTGAACACTGAAGCTTTCTTT.

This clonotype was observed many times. The CDR3 DNA reads TGTGCCAGCAGCTTAAGTCAGGGGGGGAACACTGAAGCTTTCTTT. It codes for CASSLSQGGNTEAFF. This sequence joins TRBV7-3 and TRBJ1-1, with 7 nucleotides matching TRBD1. V gave up 1 base and J gave up 1 base; unmatched junction bases: 3. Germline-derived CDR1 and CDR2 are SGHTA and FQGTGA. The length of the CDR3 is 15 residues.

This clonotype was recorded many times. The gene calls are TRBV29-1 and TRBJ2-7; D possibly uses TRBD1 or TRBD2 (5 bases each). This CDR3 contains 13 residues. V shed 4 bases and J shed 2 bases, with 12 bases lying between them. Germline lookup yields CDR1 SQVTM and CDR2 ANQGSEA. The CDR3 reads CSVGGTDAYEQYF. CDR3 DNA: TGCAGCGTTGGAGGGACGGATGCCTACGAGCAGTACTTC.

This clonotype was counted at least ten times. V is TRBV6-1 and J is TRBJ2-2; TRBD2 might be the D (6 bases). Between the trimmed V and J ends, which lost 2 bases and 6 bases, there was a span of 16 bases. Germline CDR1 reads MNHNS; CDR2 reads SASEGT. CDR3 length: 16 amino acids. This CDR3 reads CASSETPGLPPGELFF. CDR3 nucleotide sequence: TGTGCCAGCAGTGAAACCCCGGGACTCCCCCCCGGGGAGCTGTTTTTT.

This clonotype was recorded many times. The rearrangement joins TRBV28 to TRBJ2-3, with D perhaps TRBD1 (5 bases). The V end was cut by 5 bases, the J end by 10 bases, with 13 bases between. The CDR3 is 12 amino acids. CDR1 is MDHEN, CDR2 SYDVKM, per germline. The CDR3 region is CASSLRDPPQYF. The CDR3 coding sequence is TGTGCCAGCAGTCTCAGGGATCCTCCGCAGTATTTT.

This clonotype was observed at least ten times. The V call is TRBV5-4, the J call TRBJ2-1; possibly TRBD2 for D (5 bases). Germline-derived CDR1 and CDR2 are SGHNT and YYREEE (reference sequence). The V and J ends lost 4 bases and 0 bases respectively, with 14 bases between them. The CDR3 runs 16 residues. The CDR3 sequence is CASSALKRNSYNEQFF. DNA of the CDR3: TGTGCCAGCAGCGCCCTAAAGCGGAACTCCTACAATGAGCAGTTCTTC.

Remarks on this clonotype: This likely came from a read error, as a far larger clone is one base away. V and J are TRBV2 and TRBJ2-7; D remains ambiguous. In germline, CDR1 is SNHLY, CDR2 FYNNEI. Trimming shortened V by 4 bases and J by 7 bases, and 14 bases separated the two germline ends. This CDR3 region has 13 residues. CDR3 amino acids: CASSGGGVGEQYF. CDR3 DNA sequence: TGTGCCAGCAGTGGTGGCGGTGTGGGAGAGCAGTACTTC.

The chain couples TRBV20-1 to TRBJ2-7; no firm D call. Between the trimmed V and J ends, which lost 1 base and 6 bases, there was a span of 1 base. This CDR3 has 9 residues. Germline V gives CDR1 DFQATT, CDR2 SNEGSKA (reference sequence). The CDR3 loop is CSARVEQYF. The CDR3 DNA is TGCAGTGCTAGAGTCGAGCAGTACTTC.

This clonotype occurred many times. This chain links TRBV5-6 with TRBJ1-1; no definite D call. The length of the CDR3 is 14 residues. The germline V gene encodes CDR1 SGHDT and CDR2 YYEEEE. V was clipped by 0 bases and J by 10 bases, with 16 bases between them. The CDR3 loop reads CASSLAGGENAAFF. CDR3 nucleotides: TGTGCCAGCAGCTTGGCGGGCGGGGAGAACGCAGCTTTCTTT. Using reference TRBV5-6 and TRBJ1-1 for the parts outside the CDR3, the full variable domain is DAGVTQSPTHLIKTRGQQVTLRCSPKSGHDTVSWYQQALGQGPQFIFQYYEEEERQRGNFPDRFSGHQFPNYSSELNVNALLLGDSALYLCASSLAGGENAAFFGQGTRLTVV.

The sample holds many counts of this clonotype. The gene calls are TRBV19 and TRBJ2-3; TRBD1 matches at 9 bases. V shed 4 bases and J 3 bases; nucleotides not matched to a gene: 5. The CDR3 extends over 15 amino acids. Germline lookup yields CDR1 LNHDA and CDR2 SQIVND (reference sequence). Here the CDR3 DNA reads TGTGCCAGTAGTAACTCGGGACAGGGAACAGATACGCAGTATTTT. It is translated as CASSNSGQGTDTQYF.

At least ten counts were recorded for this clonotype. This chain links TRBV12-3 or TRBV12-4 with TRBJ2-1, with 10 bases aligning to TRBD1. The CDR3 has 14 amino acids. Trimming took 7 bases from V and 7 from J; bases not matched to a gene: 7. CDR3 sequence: CASTRDRGLNEQFF. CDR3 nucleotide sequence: TGTGCCAGCACCAGGGACAGGGGCCTTAATGAGCAGTTCTTC.

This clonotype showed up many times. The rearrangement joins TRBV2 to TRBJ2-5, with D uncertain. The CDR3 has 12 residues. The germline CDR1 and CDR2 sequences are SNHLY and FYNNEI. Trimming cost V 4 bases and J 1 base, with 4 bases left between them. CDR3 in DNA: TGTGCCAGCAGTGGGGCCCAAGAGACCCAGTACTTC. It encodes CASSGAQETQYF.

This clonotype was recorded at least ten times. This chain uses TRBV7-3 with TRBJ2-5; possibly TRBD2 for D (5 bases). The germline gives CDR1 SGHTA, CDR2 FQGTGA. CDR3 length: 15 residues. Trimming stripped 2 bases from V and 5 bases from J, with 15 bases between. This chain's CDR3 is CASSLGVGVGETQYF. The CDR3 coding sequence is TGTGCCAGCAGCTTAGGGGTGGGAGTTGGGGAGACCCAGTACTTC.

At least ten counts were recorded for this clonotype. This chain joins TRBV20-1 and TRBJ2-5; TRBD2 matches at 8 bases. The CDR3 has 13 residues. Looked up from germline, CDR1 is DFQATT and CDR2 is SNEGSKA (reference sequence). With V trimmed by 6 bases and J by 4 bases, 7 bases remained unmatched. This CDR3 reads CSAPSSGGETQYF. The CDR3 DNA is TGCAGTGCCCCATCCAGCGGGGGAGAGACCCAGTACTTC.

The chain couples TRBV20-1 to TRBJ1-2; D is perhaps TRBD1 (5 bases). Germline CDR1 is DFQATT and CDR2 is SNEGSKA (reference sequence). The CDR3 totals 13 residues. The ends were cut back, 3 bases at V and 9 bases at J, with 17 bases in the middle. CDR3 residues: CSASDPGSESYTF. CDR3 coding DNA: TGCAGTGCTAGCGACCCAGGGTCCGAGAGCTACACCTTC.

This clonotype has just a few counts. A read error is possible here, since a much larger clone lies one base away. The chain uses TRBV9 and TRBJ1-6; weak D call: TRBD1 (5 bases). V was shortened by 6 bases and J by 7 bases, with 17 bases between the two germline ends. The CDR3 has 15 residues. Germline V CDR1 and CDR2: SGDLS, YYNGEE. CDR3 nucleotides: TGTGCCAGCAACGTGACCGACAGCCCGAATTCACCCCTCCACTTT. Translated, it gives CASNVTDSPNSPLHF.